This T cell receptor beta chain was captured in a study of T cell responses to AZD1222 COVID-19 vaccine. Study details: Pooling covered second doses at about 4 or about 12 weeks. Study results and limitations: Possibly, clonal diversity was underestimated; donors were largely white British and included more females. Elevations in Spike-specific TCR breadth and depth followed administration of two AZD1222 doses. Spike-spanning, vaccine-associated CD4 TCRs were dominant at 160-218 and 743-854.

Assay used: immunoSEQ multiplex PCR; TCRdb lists only in-frame clones, some missing. The sample has roughly 100,000 clones; nearly 90% are singletons. As concerns this clone: Its matching antigen is unknown.

V shed 9 bases, J shed 1 base, and the junction held 6 bases outside the gene matches. Germline CDR1 LNHDA, CDR2 SQIVND (reference sequence). The CDR3 sequence is 14 residues long. The receptor was derived from an adult in good health. The starting material was peripheral blood, obtained on day 0 of AZD1222 vaccination. The chain is built from TRBV19 and TRBJ1-1; 9 nucleotides align to TRBD1. Here the CDR3 DNA reads TGTGCCAGCGAGGGACAGGGACAGAACACTGAAGCTTTCTTT. Translated: CASEGQGQNTEAFF.